Detailed here is one T cell receptor beta chain. The CDR3 is 17 residues long. Germline assignment: CDR1 MNHGY and CDR2 SAAAGT. From 450 to 600 ng total RNA, TCR beta cDNA was generated with a primer in the constant region. Slightly modified ARM-PCR with three nested multiplex PCR rounds yielded TCR beta libraries. Running 9 to 11 cycles apiece, the first two PCR rounds relied on TRBV1-TRBV30 forward primers together with a C-beta reverse primer. One entry per CDR3 protein, called by TCRdb with MiXCR from the multiplex PCR reads. The repertoire holds 90,000 to 100,000 distinct CDR3 sequences, with around three quarters as singletons. The record originates from a study of tumor-infiltrating lymphocytes in primary liver carcinoma. The source material, roughly 18-31 mg of unsorted bulk tissue, was used to co-extract RNA and DNA. HBV chronically infected the treatment-naive patients.

The chain uses TRBV6-8 and TRBJ2-5; 11 bases align to TRBD2. Specimen: liver tumor tissue from sampling region 5. As to subset: tumor region T5, tumor centre. The sequence came from a woman in her sixties or seventies with primary liver carcinoma and hepatitis B virus infection. The CDR3: CVNSLWTSGPPGETQYF. In DNA, the CDR3 is TGTGTCAACAGCCTATGGACTAGCGGGCCCCCGGGGGAGACCCAGTACTTC.